Sequencing of this T cell receptor (beta chain) was carried out in a study of OX40 agonist ivuxolimab in advanced cancers. Repertoires were generated with immunoSEQ multiplex PCR, while TCRdb's copy carries only in-frame clones and drops some. Of some 57,000 clones listed, roughly 81% were seen once; the top ten hold 1.2%. The trim removed 0 bases at V and 5 bases at J, leaving 0 bases unmatched. The CDR3 loop spans 14 amino acids. From germline, CDR1 is SGHRS and CDR2 YFSETQ. The sequencing here drew on CD4+ or CD8+ T cells sorted from blood, taken in a trial of the OX40 agonist ivuxolimab. The chain uses TRBV5-1 and TRBJ2-7; 12 bases line up with TRBD2. The clonotype was recovered from an adult with an advanced solid tumor such as melanoma, head and neck, liver or kidney cancer. The CDR3 reads CASSLGLAGDEQYF. The CDR3 nucleotides read TGCGCCAGCAGCTTGGGACTAGCGGGAGACGAGCAGTACTTC.